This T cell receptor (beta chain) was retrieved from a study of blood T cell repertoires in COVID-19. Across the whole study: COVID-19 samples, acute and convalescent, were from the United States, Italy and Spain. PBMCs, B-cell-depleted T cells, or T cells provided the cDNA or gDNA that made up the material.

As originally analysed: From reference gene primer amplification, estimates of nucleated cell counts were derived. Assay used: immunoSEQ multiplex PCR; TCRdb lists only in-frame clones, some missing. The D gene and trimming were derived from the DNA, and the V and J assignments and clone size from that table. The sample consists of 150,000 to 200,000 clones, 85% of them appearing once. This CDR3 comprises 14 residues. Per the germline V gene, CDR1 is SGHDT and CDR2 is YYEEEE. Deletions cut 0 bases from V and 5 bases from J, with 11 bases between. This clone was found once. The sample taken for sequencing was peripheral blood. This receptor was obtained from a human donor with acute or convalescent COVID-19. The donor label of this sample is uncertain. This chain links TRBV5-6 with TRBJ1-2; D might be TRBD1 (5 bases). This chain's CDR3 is CASSLEGAGYGYTF. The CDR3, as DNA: TGTGCCAGCAGCTTGGAAGGGGCGGGGTATGGCTACACCTTC.